This T cell receptor beta chain came from a study of T cells in Graves' hyperthyroidism and ophthalmopathy. Notes on the study in general: Using 13 V-J features, a model discriminated ophthalmopathy from stable hyperthyroidism. The blood repertoire included most of the expanded thyroid clonotypes above 0.001.

CDR1 is SNHLY and CDR2 is FYNNEI in the germline V gene. The CDR3 runs 12 residues. Trimming stripped 8 bases from V and 1 base from J, with 8 bases between. Regarding this clonotype: Its antigen is currently unknown.

Graves' hyperthyroidism was deemed stable given no ophthalmopathy progression within 18 months. Amplified regions were TCR beta CDR3 sequences from RNA transcripts. The study used the HTBI primer set for a first-round RT-PCR of the TCR CDR3. Using its own MiXCR run on the multiplex PCR reads, TCRdb lists one record per CDR3 protein. The sample yields more than 550,000 distinct CDR3 sequences, 15% to 20% seen once. The clonotype was recovered from a man aged 45-60 years with Graves' hyperthyroidism. The chain recombines TRBV2 with TRBJ1-1; D not resolved. Sequencing input: blood. As DNA, the CDR3 is TGTGCCAGCCTCTACACGAACACTGAAGCTTTCTTT. Translating it yields CASLYTNTEAFF.